The T cell receptor (beta chain) described here comes from a study of identical twins. Whole-study findings and limits: Abundant beta clonotypes from cord blood had fewer insertions, unlike memory repertoires, which showed none. Cross-sectional statistical analysis, not tracking of the same donors, underpinned the conclusions.

The V and J ends lost 2 bases and 4 bases, in that order; junction bases with no gene match: 8. Germline values: CDR1 MNHEY, CDR2 SMNVEV (reference sequence). CDR3 length: 16 amino acids. All donors comprised healthy Caucasians. Template switching (which added a universal primer site) was used, and cDNA carried unique molecular identifiers. TCRdb fed the 5' RACE reads into MiXCR, producing one record per CDR3 protein. Among under 1 million distinct CDR3 sequences listed, 12% were seen once. Turning to this clonotype: Antigen unknown.

This same sample was also part of a study on yellow fever vaccine responses in identical twins.

This sequence joins TRBV27 and TRBJ2-7, with 10 bases aligning to TRBD2. This clonotype originated in a woman in her late teens or twenties in good health. Sequenced sample: PBMCs. The CDR3 reads CASSLMASGSGYEQYF. The CDR3 nucleotides are TGTGCCAGCAGTTTAATGGCTAGCGGGAGTGGTTACGAGCAGTACTTC.